These T cell receptor beta chains were read from a single sample in a study of blood T cells in healthy people across ages. A single record per CDR3 protein comes from TCRdb applying MiXCR to the 5' RACE reads. The repertoire holds hundreds of thousands of distinct CDR3 sequences, with roughly 30% as singletons. Sequencing was done on a sample of blood. These receptors all stem from a woman aged 80 or older in good health. Both conserved end residues are part of each CDR3. The order of the fields is clone size, D gene, J gene, V gene, CDR3 protein, CDR3 DNA. The D gene is left open where the match is weak. Some rows have no size entry. The others give once, few or many, or a class for an expanded clone.

>many|TRBD1|TRBJ1-2|TRBV2
CASSSQDRGRGGYTF
TGTGCCAGCAGTAGCCAGGACAGGGGGCGTGGAGGCTACACCTTC
>.|.|TRBJ2-3|TRBV6-6
CASSYSLGVLPDTQYF
TGTGCCAGCAGTTACTCACTAGGTGTATTGCCAGATACGCAGTATTTT
>.|TRBD1|TRBJ2-1|TRBV20-1
CKATGSWNEQFF
TGCAAGGCGACAGGGTCTTGGAATGAGCAGTTCTTC
>many|.|TRBJ2-2|TRBV4-2
CASRGLLTTGELFF
TGTGCCAGCAGGGGACTGCTGACGACCGGGGAGCTGTTTTTT
>many|TRBD2|TRBJ2-7|TRBV11-2
CASSYYRGGAYEQYF
TGTGCCAGCAGCTACTATCGGGGGGGCGCGTACGAGCAGTACTTC
>.|.|TRBJ2-1|TRBV6-2/TRBV6-3
CASSSGAWCNEQSF
TGTGCCAGCAGTTCGGGGGCCTGGTGCAATGAGCAGTCCTTC
>.|.|TRBJ2-6|TRBV6-1
CGIRGGYSSGANVLTF
TGTGGCATCCGTGGGGGTTACAGCTCTGGGGCCAACGTCCTGACTTTC
>many|TRBD2|TRBJ2-7|TRBV20-1
CSAWRGEEQYF
TGCAGTGCCTGGCGGGGGGAAGAGCAGTACTTC
>many|TRBD1|TRBJ2-7|TRBV20-1
CSARGGTGYEQYF
TGCAGTGCTAGAGGGGGGACAGGCTACGAGCAGTACTTC
>.|.|TRBJ2-5|TRBV12-5
CASGLRGAETQYF
TGTGCTAGTGGTTTGCGGGGGGCAGAGACCCAGTACTTC
>many|TRBD1|TRBJ2-3|TRBV18
CASSGQGAVGDTQYF
TGTGCCAGCTCCGGACAGGGAGCGGTGGGGGATACGCAGTATTTT
>many|.|TRBJ2-3|TRBV9
CASSVVGASTDTQYF
TGTGCCAGCAGCGTAGTCGGGGCTAGCACAGATACGCAGTATTTT
>many|TRBD1|TRBJ1-1|TRBV4-1
CASSRTGVVTEAFF
TGCGCCAGCAGCCGAACAGGGGTAGTAACTGAAGCTTTCTTT
>many|TRBD1|TRBJ1-2|TRBV27
CASSLSRQGALYGYTF
TGTGCCAGCAGTTTATCCAGACAGGGGGCTCTCTATGGCTACACCTTC
>.|.|TRBJ1-5|TRBV7-3
CACSEGGQPQHF
TGTGCCTGCAGCGAGGGTGGTCAGCCCCAGCATTTT
>many|.|TRBJ2-7|TRBV9
CASSVTGTSYEQYF
TGTGCCAGCAGCGTGACCGGGACATCCTACGAGCAGTACTTC
>.|TRBD2|TRBJ2-7|TRBV5-1
CASSLGHGGGSYEQYF
TGCGCCAGCAGCTTGGGGCACGGCGGGGGGTCCTACGAGCAGTACTTC
>.|.|TRBJ2-2|TRBV14
CASSQRKWDTGELFF
TGTGCCAGCAGCCAACGCAAGTGGGACACCGGGGAGCTGTTTTTT
>many|.|TRBJ2-3|TRBV29-1
CSVFSQDTQYF
TGCAGCGTTTTTAGCCAGGACACGCAGTATTTT
>.|.|TRBJ1-6|TRBV7-2
CASSPTTGNNSPLHF
TGTGCCAGCAGCCCCACGACAGGCAATAATTCACCCCTCCACTTT
>few|TRBD2|TRBJ2-7|TRBV30
CARSVRGGLNEQYF
TGTGCCCGGAGTGTACGCGGGGGACTCAATGAGCAGTACTTC
>many|.|TRBJ1-2|TRBV28
CASSQNRQYGYTF
TGTGCCAGCAGCCAAAACCGACAGTATGGCTACACCTTC
>many|TRBD1|TRBJ2-7|TRBV2
CASSRQGRPYEQYF
TGTGCCAGCAGCCGACAGGGGCGACCCTACGAGCAGTACTTC
>once|.|TRBJ1-6|TRBV7-2
CASSLVRRDQGSPLHF
TGTGCCAGCAGCTTAGTCCGGCGGGATCAGGGGTCACCCCTCCACTTT
>few|.|TRBJ1-4|TRBV12-3/TRBV12-4
CASSLASGTPRNEKLFF
TGTGCCAGCAGTTTAGCAAGCGGGACCCCGCGGAATGAAAAACTGTTTTTT
>many|.|TRBJ1-1|TRBV30
CAWSVPLGTEAFF
TGTGCCTGGAGTGTACCATTGGGCACTGAAGCTTTCTTT
>few|TRBD1|TRBJ1-6|TRBV5-1
CASSRGTGNGSPLHF
TGCGCCAGCAGCAGGGGGACAGGGAATGGTTCACCCCTCCACTTT
>.|.|TRBJ1-6|TRBV18
CASSPFRGSDSPLHF
TGTGCCAGCTCACCATTCAGGGGTAGTGATTCACCCCTCCACTTT
>many|TRBD2|TRBJ2-5|TRBV5-1
CASSLDGGGEETQYF
TGCGCCAGCAGCTTGGATGGCGGGGGGGAAGAGACCCAGTACTTC
>.|TRBD1|TRBJ1-1|TRBV7-3
CASSDTGGTEAFF
TGTGCCAGCAGCGACACAGGGGGCACTGAAGCTTTCTTT
>many|.|TRBJ1-5|TRBV6-5
CASREGKNQPQHF
TGTGCCAGCAGGGAGGGAAAGAATCAGCCCCAGCATTTT
>few|TRBD1|TRBJ2-2|TRBV4-2
CASSQSRAQGTGELFF
TGTGCCAGCAGCCAATCGAGGGCACAGGGGACCGGGGAGCTGTTTTTT
>.|.|TRBJ2-3|TRBV20-1
CSARVAVSTDTQYF
TGCAGTGCTAGAGTAGCTGTTAGCACAGATACGCAGTATTTT
>many|.|TRBJ2-5|TRBV14
CASSPYGTRQETQYF
TGTGCCAGCAGCCCCTACGGGACAAGACAAGAGACCCAGTACTTC
>many|.|TRBJ1-2|TRBV20-1
CSAYEGYGYTF
TGCAGTGCTTACGAGGGATATGGCTACACCTTC
>.|TRBD2|TRBJ2-2|TRBV7-3
CASSLGTSGGPGTGELFF
TGTGCCAGCAGCCTCGGGACTAGCGGGGGGCCGGGCACCGGGGAGCTGTTTTTT
>few|TRBD2|TRBJ2-2|TRBV7-9
CASSAAAGGPSGELFF
TGTGCCAGCAGCGCTGCGGCGGGGGGGCCGTCCGGGGAGCTGTTTTTT